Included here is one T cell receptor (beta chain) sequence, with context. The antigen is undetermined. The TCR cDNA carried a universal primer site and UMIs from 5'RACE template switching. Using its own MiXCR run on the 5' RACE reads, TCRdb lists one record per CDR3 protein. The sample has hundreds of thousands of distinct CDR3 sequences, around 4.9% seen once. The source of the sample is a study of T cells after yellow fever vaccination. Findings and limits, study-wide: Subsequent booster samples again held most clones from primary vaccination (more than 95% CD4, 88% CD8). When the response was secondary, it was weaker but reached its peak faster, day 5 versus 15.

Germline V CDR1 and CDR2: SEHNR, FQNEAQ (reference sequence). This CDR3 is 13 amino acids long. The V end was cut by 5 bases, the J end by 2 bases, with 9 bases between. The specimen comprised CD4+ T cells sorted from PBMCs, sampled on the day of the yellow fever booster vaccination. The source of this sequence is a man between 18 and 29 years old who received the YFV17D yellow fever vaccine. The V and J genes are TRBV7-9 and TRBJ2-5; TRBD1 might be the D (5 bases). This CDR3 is CASSPTVQETQYF. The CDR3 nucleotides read TGTGCCAGCAGCCCGACAGTTCAAGAGACCCAGTACTTC.